What follows is one T cell receptor beta chain and its context. Its matching antigen is unknown. This sample was taken from a study of shared clonotypes between healthy human individuals. The assay was immunoSEQ multiplex PCR, and TCRdb's table has in-frame clones only and misses some. The sample includes about 590,000 clones, roughly 96% of them seen just once. V was pared by 3 bases and J by 9 bases, with 9 bases of the junction left unmatched. The CDR3 extends over 15 amino acids. Germline V gives CDR1 KGHSH, CDR2 LQKENI. CD45RO-negative, CCR7-positively selected cells formed the naive CD8 fraction, excluding terminally differentiated effector memory CD45RA+ cells. Overall study findings and caveats: Generally, naive subsets came out with larger estimated richness than memory subsets. Rarefaction demonstrated incomplete sorted-subset sequencing despite large depth.

This TCR was sampled from a woman aged 25 to 39 in good health. Input material: naive CD8+ T cells sorted from blood. This rearrangement joins TRBV18 to TRBJ2-1; TRBD2 aligns across 9 bases. For the CDR3, the DNA is TGTGCCAGCTCACCCGGGCTAGCGGGATTGGGTGAGCAGTTCTTC. As protein: CASSPGLAGLGEQFF.